Below, 10 T cell receptor beta chains from the same sample are listed, as sequenced in a study of blood T cell repertoires in COVID-19 (dated by TCRdb to about 2020). Library preparation employed the immunoSEQ multiplex PCR assay. The clones in this table, taken by TCRdb from immuneACCESS, are in-frame only. Not every clone is retained; where verified, under half of the shortfall comes from an unresolved V gene, and the cause of the rest is unknown. The table for this sample lists about 350,000 clones; approximately 91% of them were counted only once. Clones ranked in the top ten supply under 1.2% of the sample. Material: PBMCs or T cells enriched from blood (not recorded which). These receptors were collected from a woman aged 30 to 39 who had been exposed to COVID-19.

The V call is TRBV4-2, the J call TRBJ1-5; D not resolved. This CDR3 contains 10 residues. Deletions cut 9 bases from V and 11 bases from J, with 11 bases between. Germline assignment: CDR1 LGHNA and CDR2 YNFKEQ. The CDR3 coding sequence is TGTGCCAGGATCGAAACGGCCCAGCATTTT. This encodes CARIETAQHF.

V is TRBV19 and J is TRBJ2-7; 9 nucleotides align to TRBD2. The germline V gene has CDR1 LNHDA and CDR2 SQIVND (reference sequence). The V and J ends lost 3 bases and 4 bases, in that order; junction bases with no gene match: 7. The CDR3 covers 15 residues. CDR3 sequence (DNA): TGTGCCAGTAGTATCGTCCCTAGCGGGACGTACGAGCAGTACTTC. It encodes CASSIVPSGTYEQYF. Drawing the rest from reference TRBV19 and TRBJ2-7, the complete variable domain is DGGITQSPKYLFRKEGQNVTLSCEQNLNHDAMYWYRQDPGQGLRLIYYSQIVNDFQKGDIAEGYSVSREKKESFPLTVTSAQKNPTAFYLCASSIVPSGTYEQYFGPGTRLTVT.

The chain recombines TRBV7-3 with TRBJ1-1; no reliable D call. Looked up from germline, CDR1 is SGHTA and CDR2 is FQGTGA. The CDR3 consists of 12 residues. V was cut by 5 bases and J by 4 bases, with 8 bases left in between. The CDR3 DNA sequence: TGTGCCAGCAGCGGAGGGAGCACTGAAGCTTTCTTT. Protein: CASSGGSTEAFF.

V gene TRBV24-1 combines with J gene TRBJ1-5; the match to TRBD1 covers 9 bases. V gave up 9 bases and J gave up 1 base; unmatched junction bases: 3. The CDR3 totals 14 residues. Germline V gives CDR1 KGHDR, CDR2 SFDVKD. The CDR3 DNA sequence: TGTGCCACCCAGGGACAGGGAAGCAATCAGCCCCAGCATTTT. Encoded protein: CATQGQGSNQPQHF.

The rearrangement links TRBV2 to TRBJ1-4; 8 nucleotides align to TRBD1. V trimming: 5 bases; J trimming: 8 bases; junction bases outside the gene matches: 10. The CDR3 is 15 amino acids. The germline V gene encodes CDR1 SNHLY and CDR2 FYNNEI. The chain's CDR3 is CASSYTGGGREKLFF. In DNA, the CDR3 is TGTGCCAGCAGTTACACAGGGGGAGGTCGGGAAAAACTGTTTTTT.

The chain employs TRBV15 and TRBJ1-3; TRBD1 matches 7 bases. The CDR3 extends over 18 amino acids. Germline-derived CDR1 and CDR2 are LNHNV and YYDKDF (reference sequence). With 3 bases clipped from V and 1 base from J, the junction kept 12 bases outside the gene matches. CDR3 sequence: CATSRRNRGLTSGNTIYF. The CDR3 region has the DNA TGTGCCACCAGCAGGAGAAACAGGGGTCTAACTTCTGGAAACACCATATATTTT.

This chain joins TRBV6-4 and TRBJ1-2, with TRBD1 matching 9 bases. V lost 6 bases to trimming and J lost 7 bases; unmatched junction nucleotides: 12. CDR1 MRHNA and CDR2 SNTAGT come from the germline V gene. The CDR3 totals 15 residues. This CDR3 is CASREHITGGSGYTF. CDR3 nucleotide sequence: TGTGCCAGCAGAGAACATATTACAGGGGGCAGTGGCTACACCTTC.

The gene calls are TRBV18 and TRBJ2-5; 11 nucleotides align to TRBD2. The ends lost 2 bases at V and 5 bases at J; junction bases unmatched: 7. CDR1 is KGHSH, CDR2 LQKENI, per germline. The CDR3 is made up of 16 amino acids. CDR3 bases: TGTGCCAGCTCACCAAAACTAGCGGGAGCCCTGGAGACCCAGTACTTC. The encoded protein is CASSPKLAGALETQYF. Based on the CDR3 plus reference TRBV18 and TRBJ2-5, the full variable domain is NAGVMQNPRHLVRRRGQEARLRCSPMKGHSHVYWYRQLPEEGLKFMVYLQKENIIDESGMPKERFSAEFPKEGPSILRIQQVVRGDSAAYFCASSPKLAGALETQYFGPGTRLLVL.

This clone was found once. Other DNA sequences in this sample translate to the same CDR3. As DNA, the CDR3 is TGTGCCAGCAGTTCCCTCTACGAGCAGTACTTC. Protein sequence: CASSSLYEQYF. The rearrangement uses TRBV28 and TRBJ2-7; D is unclear. This CDR3 comprises 11 residues. Germline V CDR1 and CDR2: MDHEN, SYDVKM. V was clipped by 4 bases and J by 3 bases, with 4 bases between them.

This rearrangement joins TRBV3-1 (or the pseudogene TRBV3-2) to TRBJ2-6; D might be TRBD2 (5 bases). CDR3 length equals 18 residues. V lost 0 bases, J lost 1 base, and 13 bases lay in between. CDR1 and CDR2 from the germline V gene are LGHDT and YNNKEL (reference sequence). The CDR3 region has the DNA TGTGCCAGCAGCCAAGATCTGGCTGCGGGTTCTGGGGCCAACGTCCTGACTTTC. Encoded protein: CASSQDLAAGSGANVLTF.